This T cell receptor (beta chain) was identified during a study of blood T cell repertoires in COVID-19. The method was immunoSEQ multiplex PCR; TCRdb's version includes in-frame clones alone and lacks a portion of them. The repertoire holds hundreds of thousands of clones, 80% to 95% seen once, with 0.82% in the top ten. This clone was observed a handful of times. J gave up 4 bases and V 6 bases, and 13 bases lay outside the gene matches. This CDR3 contains 16 residues. The germline CDR1 and CDR2 sequences are MNHNY and SVGAGI (reference sequence). The source of this sequence is a man aged 60 to 69 with COVID-19, enrolled during active disease. This sequence joins TRBV6-6 and TRBJ1-1, with 8 bases lining up with TRBD1. Sequenced sample: peripheral blood. The CDR3 nucleotides read TGTGCCAGCAGCTCTTCCAGGGGGCTTGCGGCCACTGAAGCTTTCTTT. It is translated as CASSSSRGLAATEAFF.